The next 2 T cell receptor beta chains were all read from a single sample in a study of CD4 T cells in relation to SARS-CoV-2 and coronaviruses. The protocol was immunoSEQ multiplex PCR, while the TCRdb copy is restricted to in-frame clones and leaves out a portion. The sample holds about 41,000 clones, 75% to 90% seen once. Their specific antigens are unknown. Sequenced sample: naive CD4+ T cells from PBMCs, cultured in vitro. Noted subset: naive CD4+ T cells isolated by negative enrichment. The receptors were gathered from an adult with COVID-19.

This clone was counted a few times. The chain joins TRBV7-9 to TRBJ1-1, with 10 positions matching TRBD1. The CDR3 totals 14 residues. V lost 2 bases and J lost 4; bases outside the gene matches: 1. Germline CDR1 and CDR2: SEHNR and FQNEAQ (reference sequence). CDR3 DNA sequence: TGTGCCAGCAGCTTATGGACAGGGGGCACTGAAGCTTTCTTT. This gives the protein CASSLWTGGTEAFF.

V is TRBV19 and J is TRBJ2-7; 11 nucleotides match TRBD1. The CDR3 spans 17 residues. The ends lost 2 bases at V and 2 bases at J; junction bases unmatched: 8. From germline, CDR1 is LNHDA and CDR2 SQIVND (reference sequence). The CDR3 sequence: CASSISAWGQGAYEQYF. The CDR3 bases are TGTGCCAGTAGTATATCGGCGTGGGGACAGGGGGCCTACGAGCAGTACTTC.